These 18 T cell receptor beta chains were all obtained from the same sample, sequenced in a study of blood T cells in healthy people across ages. Primed by a sample-barcoded 5' primer and a J-beta primer mix, a second PCR proceeded for roughly 6 to 12 cycles. TCRdb processed the 5' RACE reads anew with MiXCR; each CDR3 protein has one entry. The sample gives about 1.8 million distinct CDR3 sequences, around half of which show up once; over 2% is in the top ten. The specimen sequenced was blood. These receptors were obtained from a woman in her 40s in good health.

The V and J genes are TRBV7-2 and TRBJ2-3, with D hard to call. Germline CDR1 reads SGHTA; CDR2 reads FQGNSA. This CDR3 contains 15 residues. Trimming shortened V by 5 bases and J by 5 bases, and 17 bases separated the two germline ends. Here the CDR3 reads CASSQQIREKDTQYF. The CDR3 DNA is TGTGCCAGCAGCCAACAGATCCGCGAAAAAGATACGCAGTATTTT.

This clonotype was detected many times. CDR3 protein: CASSSPTGDTQYF. CDR3 bases: TGTGCCAGCAGCTCGCCGACGGGAGATACGCAGTATTTT. The chain uses TRBV7-2 and TRBJ2-3, with D unresolved. The CDR3 covers 13 residues. The ends were cut back, 4 bases at V and 5 bases at J, with 10 bases in the middle. Germline V gene lookup returns CDR1 SGHTA and CDR2 FQGNSA.

This clonotype was seen a handful of times. The rearrangement uses TRBV12-3 or TRBV12-4 and TRBJ2-7; D possibly matches TRBD1 or TRBD2 (5 bases each). CDR3 length: 15 amino acids. The V gene lost 4 bases and the J gene lost 4 bases, with 17 bases spanning the gap. The CDR3 protein is CASSWVSGRGYEQYF. The CDR3 bases are TGTGCCAGCAGTTGGGTATCGGGAAGGGGATACGAGCAGTACTTC.

Here the CDR3 DNA reads TGCGCCAGCAGCCAATCCCCGGCCCGGGGACTGAACACTGAAGCTTTCTTT. Amino acids: CASSQSPARGLNTEAFF. The chain employs TRBV4-1 and TRBJ1-1, with a tentative D call TRBD1 (5 bases). The germline V gene encodes CDR1 MGHRA and CDR2 YSYEKL. The CDR3 sequence is 17 residues long. V was clipped by 2 bases and J by 0 bases, with 16 bases between them.

The chain is built from TRBV20-1 and TRBJ2-1, with TRBD1 matching over 11 bases. The CDR3 spans 15 residues. With V trimmed by 4 bases and J by 4 bases, 6 bases remained unmatched. The germline V gene has CDR1 DFQATT and CDR2 SNEGSKA (reference sequence). The CDR3 here is CSATPDRGPYNEQFF. In DNA, the CDR3 is TGCAGTGCTACCCCGGACAGGGGGCCTTACAATGAGCAGTTCTTC.

This clonotype showed up just a few times. This sequence joins TRBV11-3 and TRBJ2-1; D gene ambiguous. Between the trimmed V and J ends, which lost 5 bases and 6 bases, there was a span of 5 bases. The CDR3 is 11 residues long. CDR1 is SGHNT, CDR2 YENEEA, per germline. Written as DNA, the CDR3 is TGTGCCAGCAGCAAAAGCAATGAGCAGTTCTTC. Its translation: CASSKSNEQFF.

The V and J genes are TRBV3-1 and TRBJ2-5, with D perhaps being TRBD1 or TRBD2 (5 bases each). The CDR3 runs 14 residues. The germline gives CDR1 LGHDT, CDR2 YNNKEL (reference sequence). V was trimmed by 3 bases and J by 4 bases, leaving 12 bases between them. This CDR3 is CASSHWDRRETQYF. The CDR3 DNA follows: TGTGCCAGCAGCCATTGGGACCGGCGAGAGACCCAGTACTTC.

The chain combines TRBV7-8 with TRBJ2-7, with 7 bases lining up with TRBD2. Trimming cost V 1 base and J 4 bases; bases outside gene matches: 7. In germline, CDR1 is SGHVS, CDR2 FQNEAQ. This CDR3 is built from 15 residues. As DNA, the CDR3 is TGTGCCAGCAGCTTAGTCGTCTCGGGGGGATACGAGCAGTACTTC. Translating it yields CASSLVVSGGYEQYF. The complete variable domain, with remaining parts taken from reference TRBV7-8 and TRBJ2-7, reads GAGVSQSPRYKVAKRGQDVALRCDPISGHVSLFWYQQALGQGPEFLTYFQNEAQLDKSGLPSDRFFAERPEGSVSTLKIQRTQQEDSAVYLCASSLVVSGGYEQYFGPGTRLTVT.

This chain joins TRBV7-9 and TRBJ2-6; D perhaps matches TRBD1 (5 bases). Deletions cut 5 bases from V and 0 bases from J, with 14 bases between. The germline V gene encodes CDR1 SEHNR and CDR2 FQNEAQ (reference sequence). The CDR3 length is 17 residues. The CDR3 coding sequence is TGTGCCAGCAGCCTAAGGGGCATACGCTCTGGGGCCAACGTCCTGACTTTC. It codes for CASSLRGIRSGANVLTF.

V and J are TRBV7-2 and TRBJ1-1, with D hard to call. The CDR3 runs 14 residues. V was cut by 2 bases and J by 4 bases, with 11 bases left in between. Germline V gene lookup returns CDR1 SGHTA and CDR2 FQGNSA. The CDR3 spells CASSLFGLGTEAFF. In DNA form, the CDR3 reads TGTGCCAGCAGCTTATTCGGATTGGGCACTGAAGCTTTCTTT. Full variable domain (remainder filled in from reference TRBV7-2 and TRBJ1-1): GAGVSQSPSNKVTEKGKDVELRCDPISGHTALYWYRQSLGQGLEFLIYFQGNSAPDKSGLPSDRFSAERTGGSVSTLTIQRTQQEDSAVYLCASSLFGLGTEAFFGQGTRLTVV.

This clonotype was recorded a few times. V usage is TRBV20-1 and J usage is TRBJ2-5; 8 nucleotides line up with TRBD1. The junction had 11 bases not matched to a gene; V was cut back by 3 bases and J by 2 bases. Germline V gene lookup returns CDR1 DFQATT and CDR2 SNEGSKA (reference sequence). The CDR3 runs to 16 residues. The CDR3 reads CSASPLVTGDQETQYF. The DNA of the CDR3 is TGCAGTGCTAGCCCTCTGGTGACAGGGGATCAAGAGACCCAGTACTTC.

The chain links TRBV10-1 to TRBJ2-5; D ambiguous. With the DNA end fitting TRBJ2-7 better, the J assignment may be wrong. The CDR3 length is 13 residues. Germline V gives CDR1 WNHNN, CDR2 SYGVQD (reference sequence). This CDR3 reads CASKETLGPEQYF. The CDR3 region has the DNA TGCGCCAGCAAAGAAACCCTCGGGCCCGAGCAGTACTTC.

The genes are TRBV19 and TRBJ1-5; D is uncertain. Trimming took 2 bases from V and 10 from J, leaving 9 bases between them. In germline, CDR1 is LNHDA, CDR2 SQIVND (reference sequence). This CDR3 has 12 residues. CDR3 bases: TGTGCCAGTAGTATATCGACGGGTCCCCAGCATTTT. Translating gives CASSISTGPQHF. Full variable domain (missing parts from reference TRBV19 and TRBJ1-5): DGGITQSPKYLFRKEGQNVTLSCEQNLNHDAMYWYRQDPGQGLRLIYYSQIVNDFQKGDIAEGYSVSREKKESFPLTVTSAQKNPTAFYLCASSISTGPQHFGDGTRLSIL.

The V gene is TRBV28, the J gene TRBJ2-3; D gene uncertain. The CDR3 runs to 13 residues. With 3 bases removed from V and 8 bases from J, the gap between germline ends came to 12 bases. The germline V gene has CDR1 MDHEN and CDR2 SYDVKM. CDR3 bases: TGTGCCAGCAGTTTCTCCCCCGATTGTACGCAGTATTTT. Its protein product is CASSFSPDCTQYF.

The chain joins TRBV2 to TRBJ1-4; TRBD1 matches 7 bases. Germline trimming cut 6 bases from V and 6 bases from J; bases unmatched to any gene: 13. The CDR3 covers 16 residues. Looked up from germline, CDR1 is SNHLY and CDR2 is FYNNEI. The CDR3 sequence: CASRDEGEGADEKLFF. In DNA, the CDR3 is TGTGCCAGCAGGGACGAGGGTGAGGGGGCAGATGAAAAACTGTTTTTT.

The genes are TRBV25-1 and TRBJ1-2; D not certain. The CDR3 sequence is 12 residues long. The V end was cut by 3 bases, the J end by 0 bases, with 2 bases between. Germline V CDR1 and CDR2: MGHDK, SYGVNS. The CDR3 sequence: CASSDTNYGYTF. CDR3 DNA: TGTGCCAGCAGTGACACTAACTATGGCTACACCTTC.

This rearrangement joins TRBV20-1 to TRBJ1-2, with 12 bases lining up with TRBD1. Germline lookup yields CDR1 DFQATT and CDR2 SNEGSKA (reference sequence). With V trimmed by 0 bases and J by 4 bases, 6 bases remained unmatched. The CDR3 totals 16 residues. The CDR3 sequence is CSARDLQGQGAYGYTF. In DNA, the CDR3 is TGCAGTGCTAGAGATCTGCAGGGACAGGGGGCCTATGGCTACACCTTC.

This clonotype has only a few counts. The V and J genes are TRBV18 and TRBJ2-3; TRBD1 matches at 9 bases. Germline CDR1 is KGHSH and CDR2 is LQKENI. There are 17 residues in the CDR3. After removal of 3 bases from V and 0 bases from J, the junction contained 7 bases not matched to a gene. The CDR3 is CASSPHGTGTSTDTQYF. CDR3 nucleotide sequence: TGTGCCAGCTCACCCCATGGGACAGGGACAAGCACAGATACGCAGTATTTT.